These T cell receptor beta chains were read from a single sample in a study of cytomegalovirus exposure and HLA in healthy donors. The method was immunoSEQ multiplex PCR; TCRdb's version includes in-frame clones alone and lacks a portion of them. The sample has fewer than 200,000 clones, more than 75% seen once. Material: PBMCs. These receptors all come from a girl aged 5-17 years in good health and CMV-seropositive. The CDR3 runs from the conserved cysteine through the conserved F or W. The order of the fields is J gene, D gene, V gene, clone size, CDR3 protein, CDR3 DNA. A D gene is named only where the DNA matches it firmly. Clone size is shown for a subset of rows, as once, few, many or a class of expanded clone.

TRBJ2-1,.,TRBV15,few,CATSRDGFSYNEQFF,TGTGCCACCAGCAGAGACGGGTTCTCCTACAATGAGCAGTTCTTC
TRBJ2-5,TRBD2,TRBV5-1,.,CASSQQLAGGETQYF,TGCGCCAGCAGCCAACAACTAGCGGGAGGAGAGACCCAGTACTTC
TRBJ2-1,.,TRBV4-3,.,CASSQFGGSNEQFF,TGCGCCAGCAGCCAATTTGGGGGGAGCAATGAGCAGTTCTTC
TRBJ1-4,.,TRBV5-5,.,CASSRNSIEKLFF,TGTGCCAGCAGTAGAAACAGCATCGAAAAACTGTTTTTT
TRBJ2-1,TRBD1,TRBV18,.,CASSPPNSVGDRVTYNEQFF,TGTGCCAGCTCACCACCTAATAGTGTCGGGGACAGGGTAACCTACAATGAGCAGTTCTTC
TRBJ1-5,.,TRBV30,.,CAWSSAGNQPQHF,TGTGCCTGGAGTTCGGCGGGCAATCAGCCCCAGCATTTT
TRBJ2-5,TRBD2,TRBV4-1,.,CASSQDPATSGGPQETQYF,TGCGCCAGCAGCCAAGACCCTGCAACTAGCGGGGGCCCTCAAGAGACCCAGTACTTC
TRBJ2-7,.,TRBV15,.,CATSSRAGGREQYF,TGTGCCACCAGCTCGAGGGCCGGGGGTAGGGAGCAGTACTTC
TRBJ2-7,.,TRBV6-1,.,CASSEAVGTSYEQYF,TGTGCCAGCAGTGAAGCGGTCGGGACAAGCTACGAGCAGTACTTC
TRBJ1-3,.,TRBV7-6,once,CASSLDGASSGNTIYF,TGTGCCAGCAGCTTAGATGGGGCGAGCTCTGGAAACACCATATATTTT
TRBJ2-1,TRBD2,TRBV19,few,CASSPAGLAGGAGEEQFF,TGTGCCAGTAGTCCTGCAGGACTAGCGGGGGGGGCGGGTGAGGAGCAGTTCTTC
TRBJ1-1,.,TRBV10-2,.,CASSESSGYSTEAFF,TGCGCCAGCAGTGAGTCGTCAGGGTACAGCACTGAAGCTTTCTTT
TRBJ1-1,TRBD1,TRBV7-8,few,CASSLGGTGEGTEAFF,TGTGCCAGCAGCTTAGGGGGGACAGGGGAAGGCACTGAAGCTTTCTTT
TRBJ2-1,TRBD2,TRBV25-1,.,CASSEKSGRGEQFF,TGTGCCAGCAGTGAGAAAAGCGGGAGGGGTGAGCAGTTCTTC
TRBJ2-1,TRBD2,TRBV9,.,CASSVGRGTQYNEQFF,TGTGCCAGCAGCGTAGGGCGGGGGACCCAATATAATGAGCAGTTCTTC
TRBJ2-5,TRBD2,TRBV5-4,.,CASSFGGTSGSETQYF,TGTGCCAGCAGCTTTGGAGGGACTAGCGGGAGTGAGACCCAGTACTTC
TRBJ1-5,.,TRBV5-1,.,CASSLGGVNQPQHF,TGCGCCAGCAGCCTCGGAGGGGTTAATCAGCCCCAGCATTTT
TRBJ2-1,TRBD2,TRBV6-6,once,CASSYPRGLVSNEQFF,TGTGCCAGCAGTTACCCGCGAGGACTAGTCTCCAATGAGCAGTTCTTC
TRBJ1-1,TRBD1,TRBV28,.,CASSGQGAGNTEAFF,TGTGCCAGCAGTGGACAGGGGGCGGGGAACACTGAAGCTTTCTTT
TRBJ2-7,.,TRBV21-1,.,CASSKHGQGAYEQYF,TGTGCCAGCAGCAAACACGGACAGGGGGCTTACGAGCAGTACTTC
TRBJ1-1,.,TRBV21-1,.,CASSKAGQGRSTEAFF,TGTGCCAGCAGCAAAGCGGGACAGGGGCGGAGTACTGAAGCTTTCTTT
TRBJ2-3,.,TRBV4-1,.,CASSQDRAGSSTDTQYF,TGCGCCAGCAGCCAAGACCGGGCGGGCTCTAGCACAGATACGCAGTATTTT
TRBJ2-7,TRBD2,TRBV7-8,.,CASSTGLAGDEQYF,TGTGCCAGCAGCACGGGACTAGCGGGAGATGAGCAGTACTTC
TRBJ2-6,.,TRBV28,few,CASSETVSGANVLTF,TGTGCCAGCAGTGAGACAGTCTCTGGGGCCAACGTCCTGACTTTC
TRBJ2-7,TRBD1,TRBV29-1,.,CSTYSGQGYEQYF,TGCAGCACCTACTCGGGACAGGGCTACGAGCAGTACTTC
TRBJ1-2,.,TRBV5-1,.,CASSLSSDSTVYGYTF,TGCGCCAGCAGCTTGTCTTCGGACAGCACCGTCTATGGCTACACCTTC
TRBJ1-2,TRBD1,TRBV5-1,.,CASSLEGQGSSRGYTF,TGCGCCAGCAGCTTGGAGGGACAGGGCTCATCTCGCGGCTACACCTTC
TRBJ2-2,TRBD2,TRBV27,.,CASGGLAGGNTGELFF,TGTGCCAGCGGGGGACTAGCGGGGGGGAACACCGGGGAGCTGTTTTTT
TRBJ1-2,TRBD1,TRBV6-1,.,CASRPGQGPYGYTF,TGTGCCAGCAGACCGGGACAGGGGCCCTACGGCTACACCTTC
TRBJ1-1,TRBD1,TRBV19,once,CASSKTGQGAPRAEAFF,TGTGCCAGTAGTAAGACGGGACAGGGGGCCCCGAGGGCTGAAGCTTTCTTT
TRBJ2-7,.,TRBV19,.,CASRSMPGTLYEQYF,TGTGCCAGTAGGTCTATGCCCGGGACACTCTACGAGCAGTACTTC
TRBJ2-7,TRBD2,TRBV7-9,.,CASSRGLAATYEQYF,TGTGCCAGCAGCCGGGGACTAGCGGCGACGTACGAGCAGTACTTC
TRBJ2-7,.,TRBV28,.,CASSPPPGGDEQYF,TGTGCCAGCAGTCCCCCCCCGGGGGGCGACGAGCAGTACTTC